One sample yielded the 26 T cell receptor beta chains listed below, sequenced in a study of vaccination and CD4 T cells after COVID-19 (dated 2022 in TCRdb). The library was made by PCR. Sequencing used an Illumina iSeq 100. TCRdb redid the processing of the public reads, applying fastp at Q25 and MiXCR, and retained in-frame beta chains. Rows matching on CDR3 protein sequence are summarized as one entry with the most common DNA and genes. The sample contains fewer than 30,000 distinct CDR3 sequences, under 65% of them found a single time. More than 0.85% of the sample lies in the top ten. The sample in question was CD4+ T cells from blood, obtained before SARS-CoV-2 vaccination. Receptors originate from a human donor who had recovered from COVID-19.

This clonotype was observed a handful of times. CDR3 loop: CASTPFKGGGYTF. The CDR3 coding sequence is TGTGCCAGTACACCCTTCAAGGGTGGAGGCTACACCTTC. The chain recombines TRBV19 with TRBJ1-2; D gene unclear. The CDR3 is 13 residues long. Germline assignment: CDR1 LNHDA and CDR2 SQIVND (reference sequence). V lost 7 bases and J 8 bases, leaving 17 bases between the germline ends.

The chain combines TRBV7-8 with TRBJ2-5; 7 nucleotides match TRBD2. The CDR3 is 17 residues long. Germline CDR1 and CDR2: SGHVS and FQNEAQ. The V segment lost 6 bases and the J segment 1 base; nucleotides outside the gene matches: 14. In nucleotides, the CDR3 is TGTGCCAGCAGTTACCAAGCGGGACCGAGACCCCAAGAGACCCAGTACTTC. It encodes CASSYQAGPRPQETQYF. The entire variable domain, with the rest obtained from reference TRBV7-8 and TRBJ2-5, is as follows: GAGVSQSPRYKVAKRGQDVALRCDPISGHVSLFWYQQALGQGPEFLTYFQNEAQLDKSGLPSDRFFAERPEGSVSTLKIQRTQQEDSAVYLCASSYQAGPRPQETQYFGPGTRLLVL.

The chain has TRBV29-1 and TRBJ1-1; maybe TRBD1 (6 bases). Per germline, CDR1 SQVTM and CDR2 ANQGSEA. Trimming pared 2 bases from V and 5 bases from J, leaving 15 bases between. The CDR3 loop spans 14 amino acids. CDR3 nucleotides: TGCAGCGTTGAATCGGGAGGGGGTCGGACTGAAGCTTTCTTT. Its protein product is CSVESGGGRTEAFF. Supplemented by reference TRBV29-1 and TRBJ1-1, the full variable domain reads SAVISQKPSRDICQRGTSLTIQCQVDSQVTMMFWYRQQPGQSLTLIATANQGSEATYESGFVIDKFPISRPNLTFSTLTVSNMSPEDSSIYLCSVESGGGRTEAFFGQGTRLTVV.

This clonotype appeared a few times. The J gene is TRBJ1-1, the V gene TRBV7-8; 7 nucleotides line up with TRBD1. This CDR3 comprises 19 residues. Trimming took 4 bases from V and 1 from J; bases not matched to a gene: 18. CDR1 is SGHVS and CDR2 is FQNEAQ in the germline V gene. CDR3 nucleotide sequence: TGTGCCAGCAGCTCACCACTTCGGACAGGCGAATGGGGGAACACTGAAGCTTTCTTT. Protein product: CASSSPLRTGEWGNTEAFF.

This chain joins TRBV20-1 and TRBJ2-3, with D uncertain. V was trimmed by 6 bases and J by 0 bases, leaving 16 bases between them. The CDR3 runs to 15 residues. Germline CDR1 and CDR2: DFQATT and SNEGSKA (reference sequence). The CDR3 sequence is CSAAGGLSSTDTQYF. DNA of the CDR3: TGCAGTGCCGCCGGCGGCCTTTCTAGCACAGATACGCAGTATTTT.

The rearrangement joins TRBV6-2 or TRBV6-3 to TRBJ1-2; a weak D match, TRBD1 (6 bases). Germline CDR1 MNHEY, CDR2 SVGEGT. The length of the CDR3 is 12 residues. The V gene lost 5 bases and the J gene lost 12 bases, with 16 bases spanning the gap. CDR3 DNA: TGTGCCAGCAGTCCCGACACAGGGACCAACACCTTC. It codes for CASSPDTGTNTF.

This clonotype has a handful of counts. V and J are TRBV27 and TRBJ2-2; no clear D gene. This CDR3 has 17 residues. The germline V gene encodes CDR1 MNHEY and CDR2 SMNVEV (reference sequence). V dropped 2 bases and J dropped 4 bases, with 17 bases sitting between them. CDR3 DNA sequence: TGTGCCAGCAGTTTACGTAAAAGGGCCACTTTCACCGGGGAGCTGTTTTTT. Protein: CASSLRKRATFTGELFF.

V is TRBV28 and J is TRBJ1-2, with TRBD1 matching 7 bases. This CDR3 contains 13 residues. V shed 5 bases, J shed 5 bases, and the junction held 5 bases outside the gene matches. Germline-derived CDR1 and CDR2 are MDHEN and SYDVKM. CDR3 bases: TGTGCCAGCAGTCTAGGGACAGTATATGGCTACACCTTC. It codes for CASSLGTVYGYTF.

This chain links TRBV2 with TRBJ2-3; D not resolved. V was clipped by 4 bases and J by 10 bases, with 12 bases between them. The CDR3 runs to 12 residues. Germline V gene data show CDR1 as SNHLY and CDR2 as FYNNEI. CDR3 sequence reads: CASSAIVPSQYF. CDR3 nucleotides: TGTGCCAGCAGTGCGATAGTCCCATCGCAGTATTTT.

The V and J genes are TRBV5-4 and TRBJ2-1; D remains ambiguous. The germline gives CDR1 SGHNT, CDR2 YYREEE (reference sequence). Trimming took off 2 bases at V and 9 bases at J, with 9 bases between the two ends. The CDR3 covers 12 residues. The CDR3 DNA sequence: TGTGCCAGCAGCTTACCTTATGGTGAGCAGTTCTTC. It encodes CASSLPYGEQFF.

V and J are TRBV28 and TRBJ2-1, with D maybe TRBD1 (5 bases). The CDR3 contains 16 residues. V was trimmed by 8 bases and J by 1 base, leaving 18 bases between them. CDR1 is MDHEN and CDR2 is SYDVKM in the germline V gene. The CDR3 DNA is TGTGCCAGCTCATCGAGGCAGGGTACGTCCTACAATGAGCAGTTCTTC. Its protein product is CASSSRQGTSYNEQFF.

The chain joins TRBV20-1 to TRBJ2-7, with TRBD1 identical over 10 bases. The CDR3 totals 16 residues. The ends lost 6 bases at V and 2 bases at J; junction bases unmatched: 13. CDR1 is DFQATT and CDR2 is SNEGSKA in the germline V gene (reference sequence). CDR3 in DNA: TGCAGTGCCCAAAACTTTGTCGGGACAGGGGCCTACGAGCAGTACTTC. Protein sequence: CSAQNFVGTGAYEQYF.

The chain combines TRBV6-2 or TRBV6-3 with TRBJ1-6; D gene unclear. V lost 1 base and J lost 5, with 9 bases in between. In germline, CDR1 is MNHEY, CDR2 SVGEGT. This CDR3 spans 15 amino acids. The CDR3 DNA follows: TGTGCCAGCAGTTACTGGAGACTAAATAATTCACCCCTCCACTTT. This gives the protein CASSYWRLNNSPLHF.

The chain employs TRBV7-3 and TRBJ2-3, with no clear D. Looked up from germline, CDR1 is SGHTA and CDR2 is FQGTGA. The CDR3 is 14 amino acids. The V and J ends lost 5 bases and 2 bases respectively, with 11 bases between them. CDR3 amino acids: CASSKQDATDTQYF. The CDR3, as DNA: TGTGCCAGCAGCAAGCAGGACGCCACAGATACGCAGTATTTT.

This clonotype appeared a few times. The rearrangement links TRBV7-8 to TRBJ1-1; possible D gene TRBD1, 5 bases. Trimming stripped 4 bases from V and 4 bases from J, with 22 bases between. The V gene's germline CDR1 is SGHVS and CDR2 FQNEAQ. The CDR3 is 17 residues long. The CDR3 coding sequence is TGTGCCAGCAGCTCTTTCGGGGCAGGGTTCTTGGCCACTGAAGCTTTCTTT. Its protein product is CASSSFGAGFLATEAFF.

This chain joins TRBV6-5 and TRBJ2-3; unclear D gene. Looked up from germline, CDR1 is MNHEY and CDR2 is SVGAGI. The germline V and J ends were trimmed by 0 bases and 3 bases, with 4 bases remaining between them. The CDR3 totals 13 residues. In DNA, the CDR3 is TGTGCCAGCAGTTACTCGCCGACAGATACGCAGTATTTT. Protein product: CASSYSPTDTQYF.

This clonotype has only a few counts. V usage is TRBV24-1 and J usage is TRBJ2-7; D is possibly TRBD1 or TRBD2 (6 bases each). Germline-derived CDR1 and CDR2 are KGHDR and SFDVKD. V was shortened by 4 bases and J by 4 bases, with 16 bases between the two germline ends. CDR3 length: 15 residues. The CDR3 sequence: CATSDSRRGEYEQYF. The CDR3 coding sequence is TGTGCCACCAGTGACTCCCGAAGGGGGGAGTACGAGCAGTACTTC.

The V and J genes are TRBV19 and TRBJ2-2, with D perhaps given as TRBD1 or TRBD2 (5 bases each). The germline V and J ends were trimmed by 3 bases and 7 bases, with 12 bases remaining between them. Germline V gene lookup returns CDR1 LNHDA and CDR2 SQIVND (reference sequence). CDR3 length equals 14 residues. The chain's CDR3 is CASSIMGVSGELFF. The CDR3 DNA reads TGTGCCAGTAGTATTATGGGGGTTAGCGGGGAGCTGTTTTTT.

The CDR3, as DNA: TGTGCCTGGACAGGCATACGAGATCATGAGCAGTTCTTC. It specifies CAWTGIRDHEQFF. This chain links TRBV30 with TRBJ2-1; D gene unclear. V gave up 4 bases and J gave up 8 bases, with 15 bases separating them. The CDR3 sequence is 13 residues long. CDR1 is GTSNPN and CDR2 is SVGIG in the germline V gene (reference sequence). Supplemented by reference TRBV30 and TRBJ2-1, the full variable domain reads SQTIHQWPATLVQPVGSPLSLECTVEGTSNPNLYWYRQAAGRGLQLLFYSVGIGQISSEVPQNLSASRPQDRQFILSSKKLLLSDSGFYLCAWTGIRDHEQFFGPGTRLTVL.

This clonotype came up a few times. The chain joins TRBV27 to TRBJ1-2; D is undetermined. CDR1 and CDR2 from the germline V gene are MNHEY and SMNVEV (reference sequence). V lost 3 bases, J lost 5 bases, and 7 bases lay in between. CDR3 length: 12 amino acids. CDR3 sequence: CASSFRRYGYTF. The DNA of the CDR3 is TGTGCCAGCAGTTTTCGACGGTATGGCTACACCTTC.

The genes are TRBV7-9 and TRBJ2-3; 8 bases align to TRBD2. The CDR3 covers 15 residues. The junction had 7 bases not matched to a gene; V was cut back by 5 bases and J by 3 bases. The V gene's germline CDR1 is SEHNR and CDR2 FQNEAQ (reference sequence). CDR3 DNA: TGTGCCAGCAGCATCCGACTAGCGCCTACAGATACGCAGTATTTT. Its translation: CASSIRLAPTDTQYF.

The chain links TRBV12-5 to TRBJ1-1; the D gene is possibly TRBD1 (6 bases). This CDR3 has 16 amino acids. The V end was cut by 0 bases, the J end by 4 bases, with 15 bases between. CDR1 is LGHNT, CDR2 FRNRAP, per germline. The CDR3 reads CASGLVIRGRATEAFF. CDR3 nucleotides: TGTGCTAGTGGTTTGGTAATACGGGGGCGCGCCACTGAAGCTTTCTTT.

In this sample, this clonotype turned up a few times. J is TRBJ1-2 and V is TRBV24-1; no clear D gene. The CDR3 sequence is 14 residues long. Germline CDR1 and CDR2: KGHDR and SFDVKD. Trimming stripped 2 bases from V and 8 bases from J, with 14 bases between. This CDR3 reads CATSDSFKPSGYTF. The CDR3 nucleotides read TGTGCCACCAGTGATTCATTCAAACCCAGCGGCTACACCTTC.

This clonotype was observed a few times. The chain is built from TRBV20-1 and TRBJ1-5; a possible D gene is TRBD1 (5 bases). V was cut by 0 bases and J by 1 base, with 13 bases left in between. The CDR3 is made up of 16 amino acids. The germline V gene encodes CDR1 DFQATT and CDR2 SNEGSKA (reference sequence). CDR3 loop: CSARDLRAGSNQPQHF. The CDR3 DNA reads as TGCAGTGCTAGAGATCTCAGGGCGGGGAGCAATCAGCCCCAGCATTTT.

V usage is TRBV28 and J usage is TRBJ1-1; D possibly corresponds to TRBD1 (5 bases). Trimming removed 3 bases at V and 4 bases at J, with 15 bases between. Germline CDR1 and CDR2: MDHEN and SYDVKM. CDR3 length: 15 amino acids. This chain's CDR3 is CASSFMGRESTEAFF. In nucleotides, the CDR3 is TGTGCCAGCAGTTTTATGGGCAGGGAAAGCACTGAAGCTTTCTTT. Together with reference TRBV28 and TRBJ1-1, the CDR3 gives the full variable domain: DVKVTQSSRYLVKRTGEKVFLECVQDMDHENMFWYRQDPGLGLRLIYFSYDVKMKEKGDIPEGYSVSREKKERFSLILESASTNQTSMYLCASSFMGRESTEAFFGQGTRLTVV.

The chain links TRBV6-1 to TRBJ2-7; no clear D gene. The V gene lost 6 bases and the J gene lost 4 bases, with 16 bases spanning the gap. Germline V lookup: CDR1 MNHNS, CDR2 SASEGT. This CDR3 is 14 amino acids long. Here the CDR3 DNA reads TGTGCCAGCAGCGGAGTAAGGGCCCTATACGAGCAGTACTTC. Residues: CASSGVRALYEQYF.